The 27 T cell receptor beta chains given below trace back to one sample, sequenced in a study of CD8 T cells in ankylosing spondylitis. A single record per CDR3 protein comes from TCRdb applying MiXCR to the 5' RACE reads. The profile shows 200,000 to 300,000 distinct CDR3 sequences, over 9.5% of them singletons. The sample taken for sequencing was blood, either unsorted or a sorted T cell fraction (not recorded which). All receptors come from a male donor with ankylosing spondylitis or in good health (not recorded which).

This clonotype showed up just a few times. The chain carries TRBV20-1 and TRBJ2-2; D unclear. There are 12 residues in the CDR3. The germline V gene encodes CDR1 DFQATT and CDR2 SNEGSKA (reference sequence). V was cut by 3 bases and J by 3 bases, with 5 bases left in between. In DNA form, the CDR3 reads TGCAGTGCTAGTCGTCACACCGGGGAGCTGTTTTTT. Protein: CSASRHTGELFF.

This clonotype was seen at least ten times. The chain carries TRBV10-3 and TRBJ2-6; no clear D gene. There are 18 residues in the CDR3. The V and J ends lost 0 bases and 0 bases respectively, with 12 bases between them. Germline assignment: CDR1 ENHRY and CDR2 SYGVKD. CDR3 coding DNA: TGTGCCATCAGTGAGTCGCATCTCGGAAGCTCTGGGGCCAACGTCCTGACTTTC. Translated, it gives CAISESHLGSSGANVLTF.

V usage is TRBV10-3 and J usage is TRBJ2-7, with D uncertain. From germline, CDR1 is ENHRY and CDR2 SYGVKD. Trimming took 7 bases from V and 2 from J, leaving 12 bases between them. The CDR3 is 13 amino acids. CDR3 bases: TGTGCCATCACCCCATCCCCGACCTACGAGCAGTACTTC. It translates to CAITPSPTYEQYF.

In this sample, this clonotype turned up many times. The V call is TRBV5-1, the J call TRBJ1-2; D is uncertain. V lost 0 bases to trimming and J lost 9 bases, with 15 bases between them. Germline-derived CDR1 and CDR2 are SGHRS and YFSETQ. CDR3 length: 14 residues. The CDR3 DNA sequence: TGCGCCAGCAGCTTGGGGTCCTCTGGAGAGAGCTACACCTTC. Its translation is CASSLGSSGESYTF.

This clonotype was observed at least ten times. The chain uses TRBV11-2 and TRBJ2-4; TRBD1 agrees at 9 bases. This CDR3 contains 15 residues. Germline values: CDR1 SGHAT, CDR2 FQNNGV. After removal of 5 bases from V and 8 bases from J, the junction contained 10 bases not matched to a gene. CDR3 residues: CASSPPGTGTYIQYF. Written as DNA, the CDR3 is TGTGCCAGCAGCCCACCGGGGACAGGGACGTACATTCAGTACTTC.

This clonotype has ten or more counts. The rearrangement joins TRBV5-1 to TRBJ2-3; TRBD1 matches 9 bases. J lost 3 bases, V lost 4 bases, and 12 bases had no gene match. The CDR3 is made up of 17 amino acids. CDR1 SGHRS and CDR2 YFSETQ come from the germline V gene. The CDR3 sequence is CASSISGTGLGTDTQYF. CDR3 DNA sequence: TGCGCCAGCAGCATCTCAGGGACAGGGTTGGGTACAGATACGCAGTATTTT.

In its sample, this clonotype was seen many times. The gene calls are TRBV5-6 and TRBJ1-1, with D unclear. The CDR3 extends over 13 amino acids. CDR1 and CDR2 (germline): SGHDT, YYEEEE. V shed 2 bases and J shed 5 bases, with 10 bases lying between them. As DNA, the CDR3 is TGTGCCAGCAGCTTATTAAGGGATACTGAAGCTTTCTTT. Its translation is CASSLLRDTEAFF.

This clonotype came up many times. The V call is TRBV10-3, the J call TRBJ2-1, with D perhaps TRBD2 (5 bases). This CDR3 comprises 14 residues. In germline, CDR1 is ENHRY, CDR2 SYGVKD. Trimming left V 6 bases short and J 7 bases short, with 16 bases between. CDR3 amino acids: CAISGETTQNEQFF. CDR3 in DNA: TGTGCCATCAGCGGCGAGACTACGCAGAATGAGCAGTTCTTC.

At least ten counts were recorded for this clonotype. The chain links TRBV29-1 to TRBJ1-1; D is unresolved. The CDR3 totals 10 residues. Germline CDR1 reads SQVTM; CDR2 reads ANQGSEA. The V end lost 4 bases, the J end lost 7 bases, and 7 bases lay between the germline ends. DNA for the CDR3: TGCAGCGTTGGACTCTTTGAAGCTTTCTTT. Translation: CSVGLFEAFF.

This clonotype was counted many times. V is TRBV7-8 and J is TRBJ2-1, with D unresolved. CDR1 SGHVS and CDR2 FQNEAQ come from the germline V gene. The length of the CDR3 is 14 residues. The V end was cut by 4 bases, the J end by 0 bases, with 7 bases between. The CDR3 is CASSSSSSYNEQFF. Written as DNA, the CDR3 is TGTGCCAGCAGCTCCTCCAGCTCCTACAATGAGCAGTTCTTC.

This clonotype was seen repeatedly, ten times or more. This rearrangement joins TRBV10-3 to TRBJ2-5; 12 bases agree with TRBD2. Germline trimming cut 0 bases from V and 2 bases from J; bases unmatched to any gene: 1. Germline V CDR1 and CDR2: ENHRY, SYGVKD. CDR3 length equals 16 residues. CDR3 sequence: CAISESGTSGQETQYF. In DNA, the CDR3 is TGTGCCATCAGTGAGTCTGGGACTAGCGGGCAAGAGACCCAGTACTTC.

This clonotype was recorded at least ten times. The chain is built from TRBV25-1 and TRBJ2-5; no clear D gene. The germline gives CDR1 MGHDK, CDR2 SYGVNS. V was trimmed by 0 bases and J by 1 base, leaving 12 bases between them. This CDR3 contains 16 residues. The chain's CDR3 is CASSEYGQPVQETQYF. The CDR3 DNA reads as TGTGCCAGCAGTGAATATGGGCAGCCAGTCCAAGAGACCCAGTACTTC. Full variable domain (rest looked up from reference TRBV25-1 and TRBJ2-5): EADIYQTPRYLVIGTGKKITLECSQTMGHDKMYWYQQDPGMELHLIHYSYGVNSTEKGDLSSESTVSRIRTEHFPLTLESARPSHTSQYLCASSEYGQPVQETQYFGPGTRLLVL.

This clonotype was seen at least ten times. This chain links TRBV20-1 with TRBJ1-2; D gene unclear. The V gene lost 2 bases and the J gene lost 8 bases, with 15 bases spanning the gap. Looked up from germline, CDR1 is DFQATT and CDR2 is SNEGSKA (reference sequence). CDR3 size: 13 residues. CDR3 nucleotide sequence: TGCAGTGCTAGAATGGGCCCGACGCCCGGCTACACCTTC. It specifies CSARMGPTPGYTF.

This clonotype was found many times. The gene calls are TRBV12-3 or TRBV12-4 and TRBJ2-7, with TRBD1 identical over 8 bases. J gave up 3 bases and V 6 bases, and 10 bases lay outside the gene matches. The CDR3 sequence is 15 residues long. CDR3 DNA: TGTGCCAGCAGCTATACCGGGACAGGCTACTACGAGCAGTACTTC. Translated, it gives CASSYTGTGYYEQYF.

This clonotype was found many times. The V gene is TRBV4-1, the J gene TRBJ2-5; the D gene is possibly TRBD1 (6 bases). V lost 4 bases and J 4 bases, leaving 10 bases between the germline ends. CDR3 length: 13 residues. CDR1 is MGHRA, CDR2 YSYEKL, per germline. In DNA form, the CDR3 reads TGCGCCAGCAGCCGGGGGCCGGGAGAGACCCAGTACTTC. It yields the protein CASSRGPGETQYF.

This clonotype was recorded at least ten times. The V call is TRBV14, the J call TRBJ2-3; weak D call: TRBD1 (5 bases). Germline-derived CDR1 and CDR2 are SGHDN and FVKESK. The CDR3 is 14 residues long. V shed 0 bases and J shed 9 bases, with 13 bases lying between them. DNA for the CDR3: TGTGCCAGCAGCCAAGATGAAGGGGTTTGGACGCAGTATTTT. Translating gives CASSQDEGVWTQYF.

The J gene is TRBJ1-2, the V gene TRBV30, with D possibly TRBD1 on 5 matching bases. With 3 bases removed from V and 8 bases from J, the gap between germline ends came to 16 bases. Germline CDR1 GTSNPN, CDR2 SVGIG (reference sequence). The CDR3 spans 13 residues. The CDR3 coding sequence is TGTGCCTGGAGGAGCGCCGGGGGGTGGGGCTACACCTTC. Encoded protein: CAWRSAGGWGYTF.

This clonotype has a count of ten or more. The chain joins TRBV12-3 or TRBV12-4 to TRBJ2-7; no definite D call. This CDR3 region has 11 residues. V lost 4 bases to trimming and J lost 5 bases, with 6 bases between them. CDR3 coding DNA: TGTGCCAGCAGTTCCTACCACGAGCAGTACTTC. The encoded protein is CASSSYHEQYF.

Ten or more counts support this clonotype. J is TRBJ2-3 and V is TRBV12-3 or TRBV12-4, with 11 bases aligning to TRBD2. Trimming took 6 bases from V and 9 from J; bases not matched to a gene: 14. The CDR3 consists of 16 residues. The CDR3 region is CASRLTSGGRGWTQYF. The DNA for the CDR3 is TGTGCCAGCAGGCTCACTAGCGGGGGCCGCGGGTGGACGCAGTATTTT.

This clonotype was detected a few times. V and J are TRBV25-1 and TRBJ1-2, with 7 bases aligning to TRBD1. CDR3 length equals 17 residues. V trimming: 2 bases; J trimming: 7 bases; junction bases outside the gene matches: 16. Germline CDR1 is MGHDK and CDR2 is SYGVNS. CDR3 nucleotides: TGTGCCAGCAGTGAAAAGGGACCCGCCAGGGGGTACGTTGGCTACACCTTC. Translated, it gives CASSEKGPARGYVGYTF.

This clonotype has ten or more counts. The rearrangement uses TRBV12-3 or TRBV12-4 and TRBJ2-3; 7 bases line up with TRBD2. The CDR3 length is 14 residues. J lost 3 bases, V lost 5 bases, and 5 bases had no gene match. The CDR3 coding sequence is TGTGCCAGCAGTCTCGGAGCGGGGACAGATACGCAGTATTTT. Amino acid sequence: CASSLGAGTDTQYF.

The table lists this clonotype with many counts. This chain uses TRBV27 with TRBJ1-5, with D unclear. The CDR3 consists of 14 residues. CDR1 is MNHEY and CDR2 is SMNVEV in the germline V gene (reference sequence). Trimming removed 0 bases from V and 8 bases from J, with 11 bases in between. CDR3 in DNA: TGTGCCAGCAGTTTATCCAACACGGGTAAGCCCCAGCATTTT. The encoded protein is CASSLSNTGKPQHF.

In this sample, this clonotype turned up many times. The rearrangement joins TRBV28 to TRBJ2-3; TRBD1 matches at 9 bases. The CDR3 sequence is 15 residues long. Germline CDR1 and CDR2: MDHEN and SYDVKM. V trimming: 4 bases; J trimming: 6 bases; junction bases outside the gene matches: 8. CDR3 sequence reads: CASSSTGGARDTQYF. CDR3 DNA: TGTGCCAGCAGTTCAACAGGGGGCGCACGGGATACGCAGTATTTT.

This clonotype occurred many times. The gene calls are TRBV20-1 and TRBJ2-3; 7 positions agree with TRBD2. The V and J ends lost 0 bases and 2 bases, in that order; junction bases with no gene match: 5. The CDR3 is made up of 15 amino acids. Germline V gives CDR1 DFQATT, CDR2 SNEGSKA (reference sequence). CDR3 nucleotides: TGCAGTGCTAGAGAACCCGGGGGGTTCACAGATACGCAGTATTTT. It yields the protein CSAREPGGFTDTQYF.

This clonotype was recorded many times. This chain connects TRBV20-1 to TRBJ2-5; 11 bases agree with TRBD2. The CDR3 has 14 residues. Trimming took 6 bases from V and 0 from J; bases not matched to a gene: 3. Looked up from germline, CDR1 is DFQATT and CDR2 is SNEGSKA (reference sequence). The CDR3: CSAGTSGHQETQYF. Written as DNA, the CDR3 is TGCAGTGCCGGGACTAGCGGACACCAAGAGACCCAGTACTTC.

In its sample, this clonotype was seen many times. The chain couples TRBV7-6 to TRBJ2-1, with TRBD2 matching 9 bases. The CDR3 extends over 16 amino acids. Germline loops: CDR1 SGHVS, CDR2 FNYEAQ. The V gene end was trimmed by 4 bases and the J gene end by 4 bases; junction bases not matched to a gene: 8. The CDR3 reads CASSSLSSGAYNEQFF. The CDR3 bases are TGTGCCAGCAGCTCCCTCTCTAGCGGGGCTTACAATGAGCAGTTCTTC.

Of note for this clonotype: A much larger clone lies one base from this, so it may be a read error. V gene TRBV28 combines with J gene TRBJ2-7; tentative D call: TRBD1 (6 bases). Germline V CDR1 and CDR2: MDHEN, SYDVKM. The CDR3 totals 14 residues. Written as DNA, the CDR3 is TGTGCCAGCAGTTTCACAGGGTGGTCTCTCGAGCAGTGCTTC. Protein: CASSFTGWSLEQCF.